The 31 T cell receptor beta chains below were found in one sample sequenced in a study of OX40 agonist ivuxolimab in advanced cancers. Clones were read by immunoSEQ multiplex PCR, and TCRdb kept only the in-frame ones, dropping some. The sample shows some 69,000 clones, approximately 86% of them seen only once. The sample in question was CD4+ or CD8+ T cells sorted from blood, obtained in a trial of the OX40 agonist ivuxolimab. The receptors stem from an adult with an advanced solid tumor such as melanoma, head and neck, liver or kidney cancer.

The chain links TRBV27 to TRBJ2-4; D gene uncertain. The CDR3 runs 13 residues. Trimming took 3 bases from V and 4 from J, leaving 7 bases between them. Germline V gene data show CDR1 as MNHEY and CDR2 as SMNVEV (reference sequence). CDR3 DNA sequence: TGTGCCAGCAGTTTTAGTGGGAAAAACATTCAGTACTTC. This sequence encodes CASSFSGKNIQYF.

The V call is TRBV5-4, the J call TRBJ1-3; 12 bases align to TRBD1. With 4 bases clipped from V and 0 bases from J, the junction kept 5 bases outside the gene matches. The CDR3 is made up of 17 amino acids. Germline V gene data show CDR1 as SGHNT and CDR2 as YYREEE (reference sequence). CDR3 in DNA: TGTGCCAGCAGCCGCGGGACAGGGGGCAACTCTGGAAACACCATATATTTT. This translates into CASSRGTGGNSGNTIYF.

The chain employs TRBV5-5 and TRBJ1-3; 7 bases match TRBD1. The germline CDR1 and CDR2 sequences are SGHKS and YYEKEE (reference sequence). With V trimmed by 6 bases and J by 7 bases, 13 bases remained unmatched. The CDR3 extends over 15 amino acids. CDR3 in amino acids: CASNVYGTAGNTIYF. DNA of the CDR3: TGTGCCAGCAACGTGTACGGGACAGCCGGGAACACCATATATTTT. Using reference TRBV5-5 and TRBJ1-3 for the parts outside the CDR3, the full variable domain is DAGVTQSPTHLIKTRGQQVTLRCSPISGHKSVSWYQQVLGQGPQFIFQYYEKEERGRGNFPDRFSARQFPNYSSELNVNALLLGDSALYLCASNVYGTAGNTIYFGEGSWLTVV.

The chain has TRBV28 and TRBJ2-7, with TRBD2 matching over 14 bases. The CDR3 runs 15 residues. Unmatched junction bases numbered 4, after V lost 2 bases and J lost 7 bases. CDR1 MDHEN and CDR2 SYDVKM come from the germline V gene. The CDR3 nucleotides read TGTGCCAGCAGTTTAGGGGGACTAGCGGGAGATGAGCAGTACTTC. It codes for CASSLGGLAGDEQYF.

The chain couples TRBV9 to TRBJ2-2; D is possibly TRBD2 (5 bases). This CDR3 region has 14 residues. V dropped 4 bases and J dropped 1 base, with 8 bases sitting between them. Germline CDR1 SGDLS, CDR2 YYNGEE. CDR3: CASSPDWNTGELFF. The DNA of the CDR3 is TGTGCCAGCAGCCCGGACTGGAACACCGGGGAGCTGTTTTTT.

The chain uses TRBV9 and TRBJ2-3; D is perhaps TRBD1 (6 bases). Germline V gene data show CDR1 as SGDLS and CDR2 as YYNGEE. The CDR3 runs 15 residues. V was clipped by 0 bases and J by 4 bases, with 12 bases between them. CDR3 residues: CASSVAAGEPDTQYF. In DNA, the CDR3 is TGTGCCAGCAGCGTAGCGGCAGGGGAGCCAGATACGCAGTATTTT.

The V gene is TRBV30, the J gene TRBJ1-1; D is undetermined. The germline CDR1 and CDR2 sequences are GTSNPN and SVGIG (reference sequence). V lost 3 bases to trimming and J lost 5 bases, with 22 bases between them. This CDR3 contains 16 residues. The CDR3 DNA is TGTGCCTGGAGCCTCCCCCTGCCCCCCGGGTGGACTGAAGCTTTCTTT. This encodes CAWSLPLPPGWTEAFF.

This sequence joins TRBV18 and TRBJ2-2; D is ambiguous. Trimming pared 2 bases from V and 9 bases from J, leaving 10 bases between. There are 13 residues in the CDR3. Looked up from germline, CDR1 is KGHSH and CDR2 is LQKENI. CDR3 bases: TGTGCCAGCTCACCATATCGGGCCAGGGAGCTGTTTTTT. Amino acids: CASSPYRARELFF.

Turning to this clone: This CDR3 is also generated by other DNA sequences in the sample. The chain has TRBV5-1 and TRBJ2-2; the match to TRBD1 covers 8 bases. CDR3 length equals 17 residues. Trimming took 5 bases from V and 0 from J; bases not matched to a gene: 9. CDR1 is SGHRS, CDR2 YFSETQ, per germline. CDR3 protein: CASSPTGASANTGELFF. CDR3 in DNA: TGCGCCAGCAGTCCGACAGGGGCCAGCGCGAACACCGGGGAGCTGTTTTTT.

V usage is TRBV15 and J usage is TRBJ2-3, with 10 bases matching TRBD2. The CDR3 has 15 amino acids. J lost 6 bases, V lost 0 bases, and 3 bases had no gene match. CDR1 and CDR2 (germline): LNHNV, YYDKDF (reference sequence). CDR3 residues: CATSRDSGGADTQYF. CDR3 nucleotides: TGTGCCACCAGCAGAGACAGCGGGGGGGCGGATACGCAGTATTTT.

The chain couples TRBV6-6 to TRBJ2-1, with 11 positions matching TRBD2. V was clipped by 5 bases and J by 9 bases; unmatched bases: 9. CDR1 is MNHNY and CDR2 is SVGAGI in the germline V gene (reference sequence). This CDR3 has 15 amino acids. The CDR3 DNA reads TGTGCCAGCAGTGATAGCGGGGGGGGAAGCGGTGAGCAGTTCTTC. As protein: CASSDSGGGSGEQFF.

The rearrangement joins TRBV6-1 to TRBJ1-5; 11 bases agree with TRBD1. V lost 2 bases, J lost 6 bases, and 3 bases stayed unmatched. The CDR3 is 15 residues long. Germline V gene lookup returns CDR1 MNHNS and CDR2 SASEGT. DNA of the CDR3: TGTGCCAGCAGTGAAATGGGACAGGGGGTTCAGCCCCAGCATTTT. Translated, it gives CASSEMGQGVQPQHF.

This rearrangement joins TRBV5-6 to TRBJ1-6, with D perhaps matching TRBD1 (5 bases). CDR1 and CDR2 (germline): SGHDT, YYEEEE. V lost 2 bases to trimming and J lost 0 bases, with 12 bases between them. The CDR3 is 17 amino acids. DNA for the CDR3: TGTGCCAGCAGCTTTGACAGCTCGAGCTCCTATAATTCACCCCTCCACTTT. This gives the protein CASSFDSSSSYNSPLHF.

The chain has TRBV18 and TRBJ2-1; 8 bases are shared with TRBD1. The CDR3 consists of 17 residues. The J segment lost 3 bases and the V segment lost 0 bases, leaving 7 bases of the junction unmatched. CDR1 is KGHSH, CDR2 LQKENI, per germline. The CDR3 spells CASSPPLAGGLYNEQFF. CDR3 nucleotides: TGTGCCAGCTCACCACCGCTGGCAGGGGGCCTCTACAATGAGCAGTTCTTC.

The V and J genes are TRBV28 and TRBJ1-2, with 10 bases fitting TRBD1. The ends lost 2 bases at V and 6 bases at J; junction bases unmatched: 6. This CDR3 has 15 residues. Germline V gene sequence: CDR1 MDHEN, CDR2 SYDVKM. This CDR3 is CASSLSSTGGNGYTF. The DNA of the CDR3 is TGTGCCAGCAGTTTAAGCTCGACAGGGGGCAATGGCTACACCTTC.

The CDR3 nucleotides are TGTGCCAGCAGAGAACTGTCGGGGGGGGATCAGCCCCAGCATTTT. This encodes CASRELSGGDQPQHF. The V and J genes are TRBV2 and TRBJ1-5, with D tentatively TRBD1 (5 bases). The germline V gene has CDR1 SNHLY and CDR2 FYNNEI. V lost 6 bases and J lost 5, with 17 bases in between. This CDR3 has 15 residues.

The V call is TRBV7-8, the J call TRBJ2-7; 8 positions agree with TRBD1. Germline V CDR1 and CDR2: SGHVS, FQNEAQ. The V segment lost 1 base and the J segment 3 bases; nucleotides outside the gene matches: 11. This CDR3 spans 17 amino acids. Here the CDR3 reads CASSLDGTGRGGYEQYF. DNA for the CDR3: TGTGCCAGCAGCTTAGACGGGACAGGTCGCGGAGGCTACGAGCAGTACTTC. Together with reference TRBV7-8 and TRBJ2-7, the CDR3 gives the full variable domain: GAGVSQSPRYKVAKRGQDVALRCDPISGHVSLFWYQQALGQGPEFLTYFQNEAQLDKSGLPSDRFFAERPEGSVSTLKIQRTQQEDSAVYLCASSLDGTGRGGYEQYFGPGTRLTVT.

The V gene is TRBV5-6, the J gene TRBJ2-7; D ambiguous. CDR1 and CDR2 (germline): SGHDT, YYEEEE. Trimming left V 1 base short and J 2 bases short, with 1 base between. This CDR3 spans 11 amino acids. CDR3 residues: CASSLTYEQYF. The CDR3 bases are TGTGCCAGCAGCTTGACCTACGAGCAGTACTTC.

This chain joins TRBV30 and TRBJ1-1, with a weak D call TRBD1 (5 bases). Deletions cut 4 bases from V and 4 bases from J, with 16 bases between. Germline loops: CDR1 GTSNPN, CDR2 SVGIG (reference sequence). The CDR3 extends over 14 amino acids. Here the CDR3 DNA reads TGTGCCTGGACTAAAAGGGGTAGGAGCACTGAAGCTTTCTTT. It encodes CAWTKRGRSTEAFF.

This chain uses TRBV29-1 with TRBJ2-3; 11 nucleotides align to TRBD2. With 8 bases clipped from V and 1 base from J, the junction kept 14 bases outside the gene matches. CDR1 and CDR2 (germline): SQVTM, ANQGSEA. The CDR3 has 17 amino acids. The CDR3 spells CSSSLAGVNRGTDTQYF. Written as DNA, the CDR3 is TGCAGCTCGTCACTAGCGGGAGTTAATAGGGGCACAGATACGCAGTATTTT.

In nucleotides, the CDR3 is TGTGCCACCTCAGTGTCCCAAGAGACCCAGTACTTC. The encoded protein is CATSVSQETQYF. The chain employs TRBV2 and TRBJ2-5; D gene uncertain. Trimming pared 10 bases from V and 1 base from J, leaving 10 bases between. The CDR3 totals 12 residues. Germline V gene data show CDR1 as SNHLY and CDR2 as FYNNEI.

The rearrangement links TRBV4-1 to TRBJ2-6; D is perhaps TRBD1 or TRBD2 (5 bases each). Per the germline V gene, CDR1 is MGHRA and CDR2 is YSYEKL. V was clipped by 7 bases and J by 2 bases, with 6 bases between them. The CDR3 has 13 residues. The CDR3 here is CASMGAGANVLTF. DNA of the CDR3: TGCGCCAGCATGGGGGCTGGGGCCAACGTCCTGACTTTC.

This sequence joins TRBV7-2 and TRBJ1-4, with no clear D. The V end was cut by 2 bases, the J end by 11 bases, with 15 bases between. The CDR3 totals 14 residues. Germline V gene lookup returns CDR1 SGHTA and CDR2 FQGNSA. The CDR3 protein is CASSLTRAALKLFF. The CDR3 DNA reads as TGTGCCAGCAGCTTAACTCGGGCGGCCCTGAAACTGTTTTTT.

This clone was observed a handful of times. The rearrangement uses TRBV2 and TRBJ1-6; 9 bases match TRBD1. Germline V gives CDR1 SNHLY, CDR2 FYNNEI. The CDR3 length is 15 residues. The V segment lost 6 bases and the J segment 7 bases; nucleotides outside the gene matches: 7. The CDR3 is CASRASGTGNSPLHF. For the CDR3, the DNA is TGTGCCAGCAGGGCCTCCGGGACAGGGAATTCACCCCTCCACTTT.

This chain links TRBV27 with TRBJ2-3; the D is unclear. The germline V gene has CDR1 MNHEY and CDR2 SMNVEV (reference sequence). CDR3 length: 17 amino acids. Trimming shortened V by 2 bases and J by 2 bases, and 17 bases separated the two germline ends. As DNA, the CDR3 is TGTGCCAGCAGTTTAGGCACCTCCCAGTTTCTCACAGATACGCAGTATTTT. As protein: CASSLGTSQFLTDTQYF.

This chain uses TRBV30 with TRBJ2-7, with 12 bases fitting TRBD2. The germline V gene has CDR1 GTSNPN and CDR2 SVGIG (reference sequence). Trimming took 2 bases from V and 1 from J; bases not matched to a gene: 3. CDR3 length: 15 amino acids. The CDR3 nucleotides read TGTGCCTGGAGTACGGGACTAGCGGGTTCCTACGAGCAGTACTTC. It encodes CAWSTGLAGSYEQYF.

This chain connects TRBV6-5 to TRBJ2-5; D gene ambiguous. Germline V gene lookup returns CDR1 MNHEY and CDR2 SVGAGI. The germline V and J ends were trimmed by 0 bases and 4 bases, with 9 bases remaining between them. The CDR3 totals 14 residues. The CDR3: CASSYSVGGETQYF. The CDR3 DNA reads TGTGCCAGCAGTTACTCCGTGGGTGGAGAGACCCAGTACTTC.

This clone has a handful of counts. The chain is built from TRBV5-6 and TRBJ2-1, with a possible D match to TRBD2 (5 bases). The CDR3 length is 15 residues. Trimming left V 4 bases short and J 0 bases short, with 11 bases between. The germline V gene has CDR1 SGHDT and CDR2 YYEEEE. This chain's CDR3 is CASSHYGDSYNEQFF. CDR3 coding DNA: TGTGCCAGCAGCCACTACGGGGACTCCTACAATGAGCAGTTCTTC.

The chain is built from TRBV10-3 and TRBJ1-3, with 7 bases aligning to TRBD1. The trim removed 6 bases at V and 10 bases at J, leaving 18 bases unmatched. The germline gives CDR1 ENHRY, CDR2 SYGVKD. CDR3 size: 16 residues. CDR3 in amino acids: CAISGPGQRVGGTIYF. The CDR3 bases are TGTGCCATCAGCGGACCGGGACAGCGTGTTGGGGGGACCATATATTTT.

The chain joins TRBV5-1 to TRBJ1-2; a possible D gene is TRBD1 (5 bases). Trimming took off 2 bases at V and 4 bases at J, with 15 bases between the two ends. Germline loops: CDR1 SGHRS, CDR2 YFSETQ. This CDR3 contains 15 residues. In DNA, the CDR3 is TGCGCCAGCAGCTTTCGAACAGGCTCTACCTATGGCTACACCTTC. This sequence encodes CASSFRTGSTYGYTF.

The CDR3 region is CASSSPSAGGHEQFF. In DNA, the CDR3 is TGTGCCAGCAGTTCCCCTTCGGCGGGAGGACATGAGCAGTTCTTC. The chain is built from TRBV28 and TRBJ2-1; 8 positions agree with TRBD2. Germline V gene sequence: CDR1 MDHEN, CDR2 SYDVKM. The CDR3 length is 15 residues. The V gene end was trimmed by 4 bases and the J gene end by 8 bases; junction bases not matched to a gene: 10.